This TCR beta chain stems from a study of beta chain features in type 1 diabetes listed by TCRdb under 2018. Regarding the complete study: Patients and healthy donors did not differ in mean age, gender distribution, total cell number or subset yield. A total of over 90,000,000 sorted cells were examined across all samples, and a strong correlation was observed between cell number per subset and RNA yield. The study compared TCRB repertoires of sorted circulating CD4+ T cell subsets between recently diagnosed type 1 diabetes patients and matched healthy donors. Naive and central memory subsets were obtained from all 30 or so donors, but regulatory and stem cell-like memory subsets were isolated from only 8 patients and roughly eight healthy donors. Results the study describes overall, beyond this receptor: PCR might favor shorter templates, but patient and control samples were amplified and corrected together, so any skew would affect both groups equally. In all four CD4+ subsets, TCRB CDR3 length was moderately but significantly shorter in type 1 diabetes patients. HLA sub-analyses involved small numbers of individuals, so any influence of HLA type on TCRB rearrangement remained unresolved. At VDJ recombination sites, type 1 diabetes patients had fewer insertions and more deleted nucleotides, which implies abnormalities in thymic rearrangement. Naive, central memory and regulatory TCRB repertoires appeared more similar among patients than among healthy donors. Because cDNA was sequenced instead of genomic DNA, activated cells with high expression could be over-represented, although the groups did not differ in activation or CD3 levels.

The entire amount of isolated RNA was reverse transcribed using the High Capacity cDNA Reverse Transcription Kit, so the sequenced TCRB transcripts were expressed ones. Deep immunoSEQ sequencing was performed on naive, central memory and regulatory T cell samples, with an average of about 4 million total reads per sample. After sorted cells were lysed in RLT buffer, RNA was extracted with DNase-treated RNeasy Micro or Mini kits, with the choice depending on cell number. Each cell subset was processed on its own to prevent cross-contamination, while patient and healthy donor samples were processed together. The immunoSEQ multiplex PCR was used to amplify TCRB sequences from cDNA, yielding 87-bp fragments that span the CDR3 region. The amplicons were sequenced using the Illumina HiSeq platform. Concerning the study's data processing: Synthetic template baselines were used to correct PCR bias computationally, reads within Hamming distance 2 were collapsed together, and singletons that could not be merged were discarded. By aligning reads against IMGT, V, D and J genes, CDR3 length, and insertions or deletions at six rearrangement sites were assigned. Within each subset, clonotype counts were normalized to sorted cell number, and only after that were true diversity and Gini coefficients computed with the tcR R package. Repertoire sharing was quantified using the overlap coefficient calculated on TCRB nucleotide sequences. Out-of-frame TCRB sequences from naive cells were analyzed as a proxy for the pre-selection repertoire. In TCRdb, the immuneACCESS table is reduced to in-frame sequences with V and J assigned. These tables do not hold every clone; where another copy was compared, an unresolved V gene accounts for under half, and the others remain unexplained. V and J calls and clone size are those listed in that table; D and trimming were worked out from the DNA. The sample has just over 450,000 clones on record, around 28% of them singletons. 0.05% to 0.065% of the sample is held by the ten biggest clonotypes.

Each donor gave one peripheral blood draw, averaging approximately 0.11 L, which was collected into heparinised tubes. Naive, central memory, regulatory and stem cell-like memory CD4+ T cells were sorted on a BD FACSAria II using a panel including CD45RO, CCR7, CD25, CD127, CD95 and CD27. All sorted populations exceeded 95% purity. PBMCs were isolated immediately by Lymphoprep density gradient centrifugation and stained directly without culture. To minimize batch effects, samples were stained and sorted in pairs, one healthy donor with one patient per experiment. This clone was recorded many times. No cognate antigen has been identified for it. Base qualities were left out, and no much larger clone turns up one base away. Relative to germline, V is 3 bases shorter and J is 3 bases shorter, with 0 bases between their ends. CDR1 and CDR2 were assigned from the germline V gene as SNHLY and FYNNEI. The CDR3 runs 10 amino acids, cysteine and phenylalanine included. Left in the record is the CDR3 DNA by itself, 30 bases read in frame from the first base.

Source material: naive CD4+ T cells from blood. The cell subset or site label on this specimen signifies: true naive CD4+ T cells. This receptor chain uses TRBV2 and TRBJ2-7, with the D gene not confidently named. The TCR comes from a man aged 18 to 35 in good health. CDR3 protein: CASSDYEQYF. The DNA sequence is TGTGCCAGCAGTGACTACGAGCAGTACTTC.